The 14 T cell receptor beta chains below all came from one sample that was sequenced in a study of T cell responses to AZD1222 COVID-19 vaccine. Here immunoSEQ multiplex PCR was the method, and the copy in TCRdb shows in-frame clones only, minus some. The sample has about 130,000 clones, around 92% seen once. The specimen was peripheral blood, collected on day 0 of AZD1222 vaccination. The receptor source for this set is an adult in good health.

The V gene is TRBV2, the J gene TRBJ2-7, with D tentatively TRBD1 (5 bases). CDR3 length: 13 amino acids. In germline, CDR1 is SNHLY, CDR2 FYNNEI. V lost 5 bases, J lost 2 bases, and 10 bases lay in between. The CDR3 sequence: CASSQGYTYEQYF. The CDR3 nucleotides read TGTGCCAGCAGTCAGGGCTATACCTACGAGCAGTACTTC.

V and J are TRBV11-2 and TRBJ1-1; D not resolved. Germline assignment: CDR1 SGHAT and CDR2 FQNNGV. Trimming left V 5 bases short and J 5 bases short, with 12 bases between. The CDR3 sequence is 13 residues long. CDR3 loop: CASSLTSWTEAFF. The CDR3, as DNA: TGTGCCAGCAGCCTAACCAGTTGGACTGAAGCTTTCTTT. Full variable domain (rest looked up from reference TRBV11-2 and TRBJ1-1): EAGVAQSPRYKIIEKRQSVAFWCNPISGHATLYWYQQILGQGPKLLIQFQNNGVVDDSQLPKDRFSAERLKGVDSTLKIQPAKLEDSAVYLCASSLTSWTEAFFGQGTRLTVV.

The genes are TRBV5-4 and TRBJ1-1; D is unclear. V gave up 1 base and J gave up 6 bases, with 10 bases separating them. Germline-derived CDR1 and CDR2 are SGHNT and YYREEE (reference sequence). The CDR3 contains 13 residues. CDR3 sequence (DNA): TGTGCCAGCAGCTTGAGTAACATGGCTGAAGCTTTCTTT. It is translated as CASSLSNMAEAFF.

The chain carries TRBV18 and TRBJ1-1, with TRBD1 as a possible D gene (5 bases). The CDR3 consists of 12 residues. Germline CDR1 and CDR2: KGHSH and LQKENI. Trimming stripped 2 bases from V and 7 bases from J, with 8 bases between. CDR3 sequence (DNA): TGTGCCAGCTCACCATGGGGGGATGAAGCTTTCTTT. Protein sequence: CASSPWGDEAFF.

J is TRBJ1-2 and V is TRBV7-9, with D maybe TRBD1 (6 bases). V dropped 1 base and J dropped 0 bases, with 12 bases sitting between them. Germline V lookup: CDR1 SEHNR, CDR2 FQNEAQ (reference sequence). The CDR3 is 16 residues long. CDR3 residues: CASSLDRTETNYGYTF. CDR3 DNA sequence: TGTGCCAGCAGCTTAGACCGGACAGAGACTAACTATGGCTACACCTTC. The variable domain in full, completed from reference TRBV7-9 and TRBJ1-2, reads DTGVSQNPRHKITKRGQNVTFRCDPISEHNRLYWYRQTLGQGPEFLTYFQNEAQLEKSRLLSDRFSAERPKGSFSTLEIQRTEQGDSAMYLCASSLDRTETNYGYTFGSGTRLTVV.

The chain is built from TRBV19 and TRBJ2-3, with 7 bases lining up with TRBD2. Germline-derived CDR1 and CDR2 are LNHDA and SQIVND (reference sequence). The CDR3 has 15 residues. The V and J ends lost 5 bases and 3 bases, in that order; junction bases with no gene match: 8. This CDR3 reads CASSDRRLATDTQYF. For the CDR3, the DNA is TGTGCCAGTAGTGATCGGCGACTAGCTACAGATACGCAGTATTTT.

V is TRBV4-2 and J is TRBJ2-3, with 9 bases lining up with TRBD1. V shed 4 bases and J 6 bases; nucleotides not matched to a gene: 8. Per the germline V gene, CDR1 is LGHNA and CDR2 is YNFKEQ. CDR3 size: 15 residues. The DNA for the CDR3 is TGTGCCAGCAGCCTTGGGACAGGGCCAGGGGATACGCAGTATTTT. Protein: CASSLGTGPGDTQYF.

This sequence joins TRBV7-2 and TRBJ1-5; D is uncertain. This CDR3 is 12 amino acids long. Between the trimmed V and J ends, which lost 5 bases and 3 bases, there was a span of 5 bases. Germline assignment: CDR1 SGHTA and CDR2 FQGNSA. The CDR3 protein is CASSPVNQPQHF. The CDR3 nucleotides are TGTGCCAGCAGCCCGGTCAATCAGCCCCAGCATTTT. Filled out from reference TRBV7-2 and TRBJ1-5, the complete variable domain reads GAGVSQSPSNKVTEKGKDVELRCDPISGHTALYWYRQSLGQGLEFLIYFQGNSAPDKSGLPSDRFSAERTGGSVSTLTIQRTQQEDSAVYLCASSPVNQPQHFGDGTRLSIL.

The chain combines TRBV7-2 with TRBJ2-1, with 8 bases matching TRBD2. V gave up 3 bases and J gave up 3 bases; unmatched junction bases: 4. The CDR3 contains 15 residues. In germline, CDR1 is SGHTA, CDR2 FQGNSA. CDR3 residues: CASSFAGGGYNEQFF. CDR3 nucleotides: TGTGCCAGCAGCTTCGCGGGGGGTGGCTACAATGAGCAGTTCTTC.

V is TRBV23-1 and J is TRBJ1-1; D is perhaps TRBD1 (6 bases). TRBV23-1 is reported as an ORF; its role is uncertain. Trimming removed 4 bases at V and 1 base at J, with 13 bases between. The CDR3 covers 15 residues. The CDR3 region has the DNA TGCGCCAGCAGTCGGGGACAAGACTCGAACACTGAAGCTTTCTTT. Translation gives CASSRGQDSNTEAFF.

V usage is TRBV7-6 and J usage is TRBJ2-1, with 15 bases that match TRBD2. Germline assignment: CDR1 SGHVS and CDR2 FNYEAQ. J gave up 0 bases and V 1 base, and 7 bases lay outside the gene matches. This CDR3 has 20 amino acids. CDR3 in DNA: TGTGCCAGCAGCTTAGATCCTCCGGGACTAGCGGGGGGCTCCTACAATGAGCAGTTCTTC. It encodes CASSLDPPGLAGGSYNEQFF.

This clone was found once. This chain joins TRBV18 and TRBJ1-2, with D perhaps TRBD1 (5 bases). This CDR3 is 15 amino acids long. Germline V lookup: CDR1 KGHSH, CDR2 LQKENI. V lost 2 bases to trimming and J lost 4 bases, with 14 bases between them. In DNA form, the CDR3 reads TGTGCCAGCTCACCAGATTCGCGGGGGAGCTATGGCTACACCTTC. As protein: CASSPDSRGSYGYTF.

The rearrangement links TRBV7-8 to TRBJ1-5; D call uncertain. CDR1 is SGHVS, CDR2 FQNEAQ, per germline. The CDR3 totals 14 residues. The V end lost 5 bases, the J end lost 3 bases, and 11 bases lay between the germline ends. The CDR3: CASSTTLPNQPQHF. In DNA form, the CDR3 reads TGTGCCAGCAGCACGACGTTACCCAATCAGCCCCAGCATTTT.

The CDR3 nucleotides are TGTGCCAGTAAGGTCTATGGGGAGACGGGACAGCCCCAGCATTTT. Translating gives CASKVYGETGQPQHF. The chain links TRBV19 to TRBJ1-5; the D is unclear. Germline CDR1 and CDR2: LNHDA and SQIVND (reference sequence). Trimming cost V 7 bases and J 7 bases, with 20 bases left between them. The CDR3 sequence is 15 residues long. The full variable domain, its missing parts supplied by reference TRBV19 and TRBJ1-5, is DGGITQSPKYLFRKEGQNVTLSCEQNLNHDAMYWYRQDPGQGLRLIYYSQIVNDFQKGDIAEGYSVSREKKESFPLTVTSAQKNPTAFYLCASKVYGETGQPQHFGDGTRLSIL.